This TCR beta chain was sequenced during a study of cytomegalovirus exposure and HLA in healthy donors. Overall study context: Across 300 to 400 genotyped donors, over 70% landed in the Caucasian-associated ancestry cluster.

Regarding the study as a whole: It was fewer than 200 TCR beta chains that were listed as cytomegalovirus-associated.

Concerning this clone itself: Its specificity is not known.

These donors, healthy bone marrow donors, were studied. Trimming removed 0 bases from V and 13 bases from J, with 19 bases in between. CDR3 length: 15 residues. The germline CDR1 and CDR2 sequences are GTSNPN and SVGIG (reference sequence). It was with 60 Vbeta and 13 Jbeta primers that the PCR ran. The method was immunoSEQ multiplex PCR; TCRdb's version includes in-frame clones alone and lacks a portion of them. The sample contains 150,000 or so clones, 80% of which appear only once. This receptor was taken from a woman aged 45 to 65 in good health and CMV-seropositive. Material for sequencing was PBMCs. The genes are TRBV30 and TRBJ1-6; D gene unclear. The chain's CDR3 is CAWSVRYPWLGPLHF. The CDR3 DNA follows: TGTGCCTGGAGTGTACGCTACCCCTGGCTCGGGCCCCTCCACTTT.